This entry features one T cell receptor beta chain sequence. Its target is unknown. The data derive from a study of T cells after yellow fever vaccination. General study points: A weaker but faster secondary response was observed, peaking on day 5 versus 15. Booster samples showed a return of most primary-vaccination clones (about 97% CD4, approximately 90% CD8). A limited proportion of clonotypes was detected within both the CD4 and CD8 compartments.

Universal primer sites and UMIs were introduced during 5'RACE template-switching synthesis of TCR cDNA. TCRdb re-analysed the 5' RACE reads in MiXCR, keeping a single row per CDR3 protein. The sample contains some 350,000 distinct CDR3 sequences, 6.2% of which appear only once. The CDR3 consists of 18 residues. Trimming shortened V by 0 bases and J by 2 bases, and 18 bases separated the two germline ends. In germline, CDR1 is SNHLY, CDR2 FYNNEI. This TCR was recovered from a man aged 25-45 years who received the YFV17D yellow fever vaccine. The material sequenced was PBMCs, taken 5 days after the yellow fever booster vaccination. The chain uses TRBV2 and TRBJ2-3; D might be TRBD2 (5 bases). In DNA form, the CDR3 reads TGTGCCAGCAGTGAAGCGAAAGTGCTAGCAGTGATCACAGATACGCAGTATTTT. Its protein product is CASSEAKVLAVITDTQYF.